This T cell receptor beta chain was sequenced during a study of T cells in Graves' hyperthyroidism and ophthalmopathy (dated by TCRdb to between 2017 and 2020). About the full investigation: To identify distinguishing TCR V-J signatures, a discovery cohort of about 100 patients was used, comprising 40 to 45 with Graves' ophthalmopathy and 57 with stable Graves' hyperthyroidism. Thyroid tissue and blood T-cell repertoires from over 5 Graves' hyperthyroidism patients were also compared in the study. According to the paper, TCR Vbeta CDR3 sequencing was carried out on 135 peripheral blood samples, which came from under 50 ophthalmopathy, 80 or so hyperthyroidism and roughly 17 progressor patients. After sampling, hyperthyroidism patients received methimazole starting at 30 mg daily, and ophthalmopathy patients received high-dose intravenous methylprednisolone. The roughly 91 discovery patients were randomly divided into training and test sets at a 7:3 ratio. Prospective prediction of ophthalmopathy was tested in an independent validation cohort consisting of some 20 hyperthyroidism patients and some 17 patients who later progressed to ophthalmopathy.

The paper as a whole reports these results and caveats: No statistical method was used to fix the sample size in advance, and group allocation was not hidden from the investigators. In cross-validation, a model built on a 13 V-J signature told ophthalmopathy apart from stable hyperthyroidism with approximately 90% sensitivity and roughly 82% specificity, and in testing the same model reached 80%/75%. In validation, the model predicted progression to ophthalmopathy with 55% to 71% sensitivity and about 73% specificity, a median of around 6.6 months before onset. Most expanded thyroid clonotypes (frequency above 0.001) were also found in blood, which suggests that blood repertoires may mirror thyroid immune responses.

In this sample, this clonotype turned up many times. Its antigen is not yet known. No clone much larger than this one lies a single base away; base qualities are absent. From a lookup of the germline V gene (reference sequence), CDR1 and CDR2 are DFQATT and SNEGSKA. There are 13 amino acids in the CDR3, from cysteine to phenylalanine inclusive. CDR3 DNA only is kept here, 39 bases in frame from base 1. Trimming leaves V shorter by 6 bases and J shorter by 3 bases, with the junction holding 6 bases beyond the gene matches. A patient counted as having stable Graves' hyperthyroidism if no progression to ophthalmopathy occurred over 18 months of follow-up. Hyperthyroidism patients were newly diagnosed, with disease duration under 2 months, and aged 18 to 65 years. Any patient with an uncontrolled infection, another autoimmune disease, pregnancy or lactation was excluded. Diagnoses relied on clinical symptoms, serum thyroxine and TRAb, thyroid ultrasound and orbital computed tomography. Trizol reagent was used to extract total RNA, and RNA quality was then checked on an Agilent 2100 Bioanalyzer.

TCR beta CDR3 regions were amplified from RNA transcripts. For the first round of RT-PCR on the TCR CDR3, the HTBI primer set was used together with the Qiagen OneStep RT-PCR kit. A second multiplex PCR round built the libraries, followed by size selection and purification. Paired-end sequencing of the libraries was performed with 100 bp reads on an Illumina HiSeq2000. As for the authors' bioinformatics: SOAPnuke was used to process the raw data, with reads discarded if the reads contained adapters or uncalled bases, had a mean Phred below 15, or lacked an exact constant-primer or identifier match. High-quality paired reads were merged with COPE v1.2.5, and unique nucleotide sequences were defined as clonotypes. MiTCR v1.1 was used to align clonotypes to the IMGT TRBV, TRBD and TRBJ reference segments. Analysis was restricted to V-J combinations with a frequency above 0.0001, which covered 98% to 99.2% of repertoires. The TCS score was defined as F50 (clonal expansion) divided by E x V (chaos), with BLOSUM62-based TCRdist calculated between CDR3 peptides within each V-J. Welch's t-statistics and random forest reduced some 510 V-J features to 13, which were used in a naive Bayes classifier (R e1071). TCRdb's own reprocessing of the public reads used fastp at Q25 and MiXCR and kept productive beta chains. Here each entry gathers all rows of one CDR3 protein and keeps the most common genes and DNA. None of the V and J calls come from the authors' own analysis; TCRdb made them. The sample includes 600,000 or so distinct CDR3 sequences, with more than 45% observed a single time. The top ten constitute about 7.8% of the sample.

Sample: peripheral blood or thyroid tissue (not recorded which). The sequence joins TRBV20-1 to TRBJ1-1; TRBD1 matches 8 bases in the middle. This TCR was recovered from a woman under 30 with Graves' hyperthyroidism. Donor details come from another sample of the same person, matched by shared clones. The nucleotide sequence is TGCAGTGCGAGACAGGGGAGGGACACTGAAGCTTTCTTT. The resulting protein is CSARQGRDTEAFF.